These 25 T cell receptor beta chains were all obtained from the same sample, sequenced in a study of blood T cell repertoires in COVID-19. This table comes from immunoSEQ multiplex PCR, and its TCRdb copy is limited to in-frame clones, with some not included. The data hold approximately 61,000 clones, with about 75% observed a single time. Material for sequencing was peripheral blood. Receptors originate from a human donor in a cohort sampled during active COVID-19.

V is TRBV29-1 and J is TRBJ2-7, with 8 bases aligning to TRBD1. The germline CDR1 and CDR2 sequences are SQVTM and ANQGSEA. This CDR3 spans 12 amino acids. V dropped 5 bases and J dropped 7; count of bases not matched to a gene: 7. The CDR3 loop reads CSVWDRPQEQYF. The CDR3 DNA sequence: TGCAGCGTTTGGGACAGGCCCCAGGAGCAGTACTTC.

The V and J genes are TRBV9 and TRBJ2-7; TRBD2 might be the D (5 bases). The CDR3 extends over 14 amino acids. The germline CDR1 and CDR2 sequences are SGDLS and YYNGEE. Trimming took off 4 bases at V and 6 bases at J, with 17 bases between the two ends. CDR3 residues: CASSRGVVWSEQYF. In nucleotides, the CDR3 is TGTGCCAGCAGCCGGGGAGTGGTGTGGAGCGAGCAGTACTTC.

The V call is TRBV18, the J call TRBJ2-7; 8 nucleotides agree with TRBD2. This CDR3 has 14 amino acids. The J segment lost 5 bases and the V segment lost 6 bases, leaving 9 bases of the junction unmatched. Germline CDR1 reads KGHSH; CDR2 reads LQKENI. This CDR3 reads CASSPGLALNEQYF. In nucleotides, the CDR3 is TGTGCCAGCTCCCCTGGACTAGCCTTAAACGAGCAGTACTTC.

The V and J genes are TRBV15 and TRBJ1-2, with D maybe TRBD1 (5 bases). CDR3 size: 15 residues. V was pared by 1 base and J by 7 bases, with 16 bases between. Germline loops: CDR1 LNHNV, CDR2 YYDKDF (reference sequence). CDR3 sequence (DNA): TGTGCCACCAGCAGAGGGAGGGGAGCAATGGGTGGCTACACCTTC. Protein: CATSRGRGAMGGYTF. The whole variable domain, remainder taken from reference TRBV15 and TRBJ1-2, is DAMVIQNPRYQVTQFGKPVTLSCSQTLNHNVMYWYQQKSSQAPKLLFHYYDKDFNNEADTPDNFQSRRPNTSFCFLDIRSPGLGDTAMYLCATSRGRGAMGGYTFGSGTRLTVV.

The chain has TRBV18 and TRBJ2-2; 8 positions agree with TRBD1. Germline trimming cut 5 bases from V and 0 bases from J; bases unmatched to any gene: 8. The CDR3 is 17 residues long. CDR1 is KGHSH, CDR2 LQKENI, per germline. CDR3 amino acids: CASSATGAASNTGELFF. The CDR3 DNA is TGTGCCAGCTCAGCGACAGGGGCCGCCTCGAACACCGGGGAGCTGTTTTTT.

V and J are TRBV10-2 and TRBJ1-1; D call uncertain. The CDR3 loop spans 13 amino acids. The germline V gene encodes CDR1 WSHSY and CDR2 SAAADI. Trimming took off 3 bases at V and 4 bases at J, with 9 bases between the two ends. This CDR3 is CASSEQRSTEAFF. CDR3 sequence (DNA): TGCGCCAGCAGTGAACAAAGAAGCACTGAAGCTTTCTTT.

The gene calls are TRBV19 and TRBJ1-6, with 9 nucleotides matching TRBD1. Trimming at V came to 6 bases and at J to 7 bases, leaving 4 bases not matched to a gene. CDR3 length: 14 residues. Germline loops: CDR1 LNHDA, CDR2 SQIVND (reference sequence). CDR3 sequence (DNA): TGTGCCAGTAGGCTGACAGGGGGAAATTCACCCCTCCACTTT. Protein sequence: CASRLTGGNSPLHF.

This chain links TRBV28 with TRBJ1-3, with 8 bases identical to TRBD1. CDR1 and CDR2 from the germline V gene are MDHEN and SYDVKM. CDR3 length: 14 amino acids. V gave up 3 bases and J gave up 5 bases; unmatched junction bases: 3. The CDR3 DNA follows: TGTGCCAGCAGTTTGACAGGGGCGCGAAACACCATATATTTT. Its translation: CASSLTGARNTIYF.

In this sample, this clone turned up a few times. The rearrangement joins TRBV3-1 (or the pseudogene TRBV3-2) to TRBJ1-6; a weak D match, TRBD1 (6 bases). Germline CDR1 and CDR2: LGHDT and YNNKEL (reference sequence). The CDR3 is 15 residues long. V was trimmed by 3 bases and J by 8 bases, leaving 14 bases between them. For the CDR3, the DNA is TGTGCCAGCAGCCACCAGGACAGTTTTGATTCACCCCTCCACTTT. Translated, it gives CASSHQDSFDSPLHF.

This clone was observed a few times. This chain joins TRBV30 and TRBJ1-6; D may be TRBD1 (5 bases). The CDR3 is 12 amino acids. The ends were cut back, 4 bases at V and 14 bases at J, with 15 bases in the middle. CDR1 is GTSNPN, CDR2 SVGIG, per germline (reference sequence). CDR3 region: CAWNQGGAALHF. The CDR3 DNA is TGTGCCTGGAACCAGGGTGGGGCGGCCCTCCACTTT.

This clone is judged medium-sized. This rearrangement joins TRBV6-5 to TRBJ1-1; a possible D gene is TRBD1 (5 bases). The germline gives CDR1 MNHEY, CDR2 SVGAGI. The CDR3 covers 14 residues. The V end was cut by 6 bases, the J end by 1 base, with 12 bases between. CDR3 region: CASSQGGRNTEAFF. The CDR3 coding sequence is TGTGCCAGCAGCCAGGGAGGCAGGAACACTGAAGCTTTCTTT.

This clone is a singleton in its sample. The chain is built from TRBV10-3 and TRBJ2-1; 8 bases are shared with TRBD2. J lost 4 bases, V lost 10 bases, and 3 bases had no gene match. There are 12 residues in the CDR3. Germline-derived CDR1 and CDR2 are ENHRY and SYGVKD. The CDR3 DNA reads TGTGCCACCGGGGGGGGGTACAATGAGCAGTTCTTC. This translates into CATGGGYNEQFF.

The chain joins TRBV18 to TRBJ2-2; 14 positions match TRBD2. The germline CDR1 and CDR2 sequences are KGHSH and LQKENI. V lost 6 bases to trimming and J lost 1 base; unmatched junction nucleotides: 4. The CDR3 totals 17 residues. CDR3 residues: CASSLGLAGENTGELFF. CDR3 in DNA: TGTGCCAGCTCCCTGGGACTAGCGGGGGAGAACACCGGGGAGCTGTTTTTT. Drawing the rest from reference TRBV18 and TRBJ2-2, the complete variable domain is NAGVMQNPRHLVRRRGQEARLRCSPMKGHSHVYWYRQLPEEGLKFMVYLQKENIIDESGMPKERFSAEFPKEGPSILRIQQVVRGDSAAYFCASSLGLAGENTGELFFGEGSRLTVL.

The CDR3 reads CSVEDDRGQPQHF. CDR3 DNA: TGCAGCGTTGAAGATGACAGGGGGCAGCCCCAGCATTTT. The V gene is TRBV29-1, the J gene TRBJ1-5; 9 positions agree with TRBD1. This CDR3 spans 13 amino acids. CDR1 is SQVTM and CDR2 is ANQGSEA in the germline V gene. Unmatched junction bases numbered 1, after V lost 0 bases and J lost 7 bases.

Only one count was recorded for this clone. CDR3 nucleotides: TGTGCCAGCAGGGACAGGGGCACCGGGGAGCTGTTTTTT. Translated: CASRDRGTGELFF. This chain joins TRBV6-5 and TRBJ2-2, with 9 bases that match TRBD1. J lost 4 bases, V lost 6 bases, and 0 bases had no gene match. The CDR3 extends over 13 amino acids. The germline gives CDR1 MNHEY, CDR2 SVGAGI.

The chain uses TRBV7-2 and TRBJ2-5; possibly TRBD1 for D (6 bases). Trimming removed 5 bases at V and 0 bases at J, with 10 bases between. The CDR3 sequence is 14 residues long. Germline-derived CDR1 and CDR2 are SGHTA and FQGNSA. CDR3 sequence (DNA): TGTGCCAGCAGCAGACAGGCGTACCAAGAGACCCAGTACTTC. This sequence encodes CASSRQAYQETQYF.

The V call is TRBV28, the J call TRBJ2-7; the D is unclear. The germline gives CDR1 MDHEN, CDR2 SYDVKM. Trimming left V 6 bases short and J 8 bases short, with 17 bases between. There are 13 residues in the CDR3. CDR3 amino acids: CASSLGLGNQQYF. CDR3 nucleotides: TGTGCCAGCAGCCTGGGCTTGGGCAACCAGCAGTACTTC.

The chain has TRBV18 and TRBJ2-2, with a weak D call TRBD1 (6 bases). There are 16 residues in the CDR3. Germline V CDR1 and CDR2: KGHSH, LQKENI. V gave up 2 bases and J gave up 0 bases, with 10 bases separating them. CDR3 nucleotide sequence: TGTGCCAGCTCACCAACAGGGAGCTCGAACACCGGGGAGCTGTTTTTT. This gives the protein CASSPTGSSNTGELFF.

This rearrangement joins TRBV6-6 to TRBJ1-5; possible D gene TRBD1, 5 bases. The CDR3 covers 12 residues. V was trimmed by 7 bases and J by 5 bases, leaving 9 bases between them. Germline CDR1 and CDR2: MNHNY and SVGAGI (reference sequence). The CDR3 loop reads CASTKGDQPQHF. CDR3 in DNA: TGTGCCAGCACCAAAGGGGATCAGCCCCAGCATTTT.

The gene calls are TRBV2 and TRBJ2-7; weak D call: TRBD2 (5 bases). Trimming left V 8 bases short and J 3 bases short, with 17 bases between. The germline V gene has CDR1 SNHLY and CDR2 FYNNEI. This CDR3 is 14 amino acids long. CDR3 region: CASDRGPSVYEQYF. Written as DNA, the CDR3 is TGTGCCAGCGACCGAGGGCCCTCCGTCTACGAGCAGTACTTC. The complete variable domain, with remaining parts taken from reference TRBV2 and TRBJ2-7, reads EPEVTQTPSHQVTQMGQEVILRCVPISNHLYFYWYRQILGQKVEFLVSFYNNEISEKSEIFDDQFSVERPDGSNFTLKIRSTKLEDSAMYFCASDRGPSVYEQYFGPGTRLTVT.

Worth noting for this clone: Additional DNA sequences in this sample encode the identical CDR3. CDR3 sequence: CASSLGGLDTEAFF. Written as DNA, the CDR3 is TGTGCCAGCAGCCTAGGGGGCCTCGACACTGAAGCTTTCTTT. The chain links TRBV7-3 to TRBJ1-1; TRBD1 agrees at 7 bases. V lost 5 bases and J lost 3; bases outside the gene matches: 6. The germline CDR1 and CDR2 sequences are SGHTA and FQGTGA. The CDR3 covers 14 residues.

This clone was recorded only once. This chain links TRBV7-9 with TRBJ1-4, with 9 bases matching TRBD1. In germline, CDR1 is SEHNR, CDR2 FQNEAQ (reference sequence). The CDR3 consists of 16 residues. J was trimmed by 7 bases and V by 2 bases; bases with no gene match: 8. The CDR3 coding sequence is TGTGCCAGCAGCTTAAATTCCGGGACAGGGAGTGAAAAACTGTTTTTT. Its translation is CASSLNSGTGSEKLFF. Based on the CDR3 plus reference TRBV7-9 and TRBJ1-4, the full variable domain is DTGVSQNPRHKITKRGQNVTFRCDPISEHNRLYWYRQTLGQGPEFLTYFQNEAQLEKSRLLSDRFSAERPKGSFSTLEIQRTEQGDSAMYLCASSLNSGTGSEKLFFGSGTQLSVL.

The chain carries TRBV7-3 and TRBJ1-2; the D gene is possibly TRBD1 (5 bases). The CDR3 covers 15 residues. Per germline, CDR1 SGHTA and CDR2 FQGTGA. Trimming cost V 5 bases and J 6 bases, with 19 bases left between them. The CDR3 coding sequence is TGTGCCAGCAGCCCCGTCGGGGGAAGAGTGGATGGCTACACCTTC. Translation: CASSPVGGRVDGYTF.

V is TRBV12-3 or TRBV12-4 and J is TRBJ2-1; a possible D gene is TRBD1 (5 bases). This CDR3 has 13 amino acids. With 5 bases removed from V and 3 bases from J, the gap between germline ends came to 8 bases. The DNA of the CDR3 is TGTGCCAGCAGTATCACAGGCTACAATGAGCAGTTCTTC. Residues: CASSITGYNEQFF.

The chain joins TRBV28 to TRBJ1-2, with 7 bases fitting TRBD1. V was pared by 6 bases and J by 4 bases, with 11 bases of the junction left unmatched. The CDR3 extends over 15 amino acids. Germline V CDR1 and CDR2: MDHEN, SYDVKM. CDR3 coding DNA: TGTGCCAGCAGGCCCGGGACAGCGTCTGGCTATGGCTACACCTTC. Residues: CASRPGTASGYGYTF.